Each of the 16 T cell receptor beta chains below was sequenced from the same sample in a study of T cells in tuberculosis (dated 2018 in TCRdb). Receptor amplification or capture employed the immunoSEQ multiplex PCR assay. TCRdb stores this immuneACCESS table with in-frame sequences only. Part of the clones is absent; in the studies checked, under half of the shortfall reflects unresolved V genes, and no reason is known for the rest. Recorded for this sample are some 29,000 clones; around 87% of them occurred a single time. The ten largest account for roughly 6.2% of the sample. Specimen: PBMCs. These receptors all stem from a donor aged 10-29 years with latent tuberculosis or without tuberculosis infection.

The V call is TRBV21-1, the J call TRBJ2-4; the table names TRBD1, a call not compared with the DNA. TRBV21-1 is annotated as a pseudogene. This CDR3 spans 18 amino acids. CDR3 nucleotides: TGTGCCAGCAGCTCTAAACCTACAGGGCTAATTGCCAAAAACATTCAGTACTTC. Its translation: CASSSKPTGLIAKNIQYF.

The chain combines TRBV4-3 with TRBJ1-2, with 11 bases matching TRBD1. J lost 6 bases, V lost 0 bases, and 6 bases had no gene match. Germline V CDR1 and CDR2: LGHNA, YSLEER. CDR3 size: 16 residues. In DNA form, the CDR3 reads TGCGCCAGCAGCCAAGATATCCGGGACAGGGGGAATGGCTACACCTTC. Translated, it gives CASSQDIRDRGNGYTF.

The gene calls are TRBV7-3 and TRBJ1-1; maybe TRBD1 (5 bases). Germline loops: CDR1 SGHTA, CDR2 FQGTGA. The V end was cut by 2 bases, the J end by 4 bases, with 14 bases between. The CDR3 runs 15 residues. The CDR3 DNA reads TGTGCCAGCAGCTTACGCGCGGGGCCGGGCACTGAAGCTTTCTTT. Its translation: CASSLRAGPGTEAFF. Variable domain in full (rest from reference TRBV7-3 and TRBJ1-1): GAGVSQTPSNKVTEKGKYVELRCDPISGHTALYWYRQSLGQGPEFLIYFQGTGAADDSGLPNDRFFAVRPEGSVSTLKIQRTERGDSAVYLCASSLRAGPGTEAFFGQGTRLTVV.

The DNA for the CDR3 is TGCGCCAGCAGCCAAGGACAGAACTATGGCTACACCTTC. Its protein is CASSQGQNYGYTF. This chain joins TRBV4-1 and TRBJ1-2; the D gene is possibly TRBD1 (5 bases). The germline V gene encodes CDR1 MGHRA and CDR2 YSYEKL. Trimming shortened V by 1 base and J by 2 bases, and 5 bases separated the two germline ends. The CDR3 totals 13 residues.

This clone was detected only once. This chain joins TRBV7-3 and TRBJ2-5, with D possibly matching TRBD1 (6 bases). The germline gives CDR1 SGHTA, CDR2 FQGTGA. The CDR3 has 13 amino acids. V gave up 4 bases and J gave up 5 bases, with 11 bases separating them. Here the CDR3 reads CASSWDIEETQYF. CDR3 DNA sequence: TGTGCCAGCAGCTGGGACATAGAGGAGACCCAGTACTTC.

The rearrangement links TRBV12-5 to TRBJ2-5, with 10 bases fitting TRBD2. Looked up from germline, CDR1 is LGHNT and CDR2 is FRNRAP. The ends lost 5 bases at V and 0 bases at J; junction bases unmatched: 3. The length of the CDR3 is 15 residues. The DNA for the CDR3 is TGTGCTAGTGGTCGGACTAGCGGCAACCAAGAGACCCAGTACTTC. It specifies CASGRTSGNQETQYF.

The gene calls are TRBV29-1 and TRBJ1-5; D possibly corresponds to TRBD1 (5 bases). Trimming took off 6 bases at V and 7 bases at J, with 16 bases between the two ends. This CDR3 comprises 13 residues. Germline lookup yields CDR1 SQVTM and CDR2 ANQGSEA. CDR3 DNA sequence: TGCAGCGTAGTCGGTCAGGGTGGCCAGCCCCAGCATTTT. Translation: CSVVGQGGQPQHF.

This sequence joins TRBV2 and TRBJ2-1; D uncertain. Trimming removed 3 bases from V and 2 bases from J, with 8 bases in between. Germline V gives CDR1 SNHLY, CDR2 FYNNEI. The length of the CDR3 is 14 residues. The CDR3, as DNA: TGTGCCAGCAGTGAGTATACAGCCTACAATGAGCAGTTCTTC. Translating gives CASSEYTAYNEQFF.

The chain links TRBV11-2 to TRBJ2-3; 10 nucleotides line up with TRBD2. The CDR3 sequence is 18 residues long. Germline values: CDR1 SGHAT, CDR2 FQNNGV. Germline trimming cut 7 bases from V and 2 bases from J; bases unmatched to any gene: 15. The CDR3 DNA sequence: TGTGCCAGCACAATTCGGCTAGCGGGGGAGCTAGACACAGATACGCAGTATTTT. It translates to CASTIRLAGELDTDTQYF.

This clone was observed a handful of times. V gene TRBV4-2 combines with J gene TRBJ2-6; D remains unclear. CDR3 size: 16 residues. Per the germline V gene, CDR1 is LGHNA and CDR2 is YNFKEQ. The V end was cut by 0 bases, the J end by 0 bases, with 6 bases between. CDR3 sequence (DNA): TGTGCCAGCAGCCAAGACGATAGCTCTGGGGCCAACGTCCTGACTTTC. Residues: CASSQDDSSGANVLTF.

The chain links TRBV18 to TRBJ2-2, with D possibly TRBD1 on 6 matching bases. Germline CDR1 is KGHSH and CDR2 is LQKENI. The CDR3 sequence is 13 residues long. V was shortened by 3 bases and J by 5 bases, with 7 bases between the two germline ends. CDR3 nucleotide sequence: TGTGCCAGCTCACCGGGGGCAACCGGGGAGCTGTTTTTT. As protein: CASSPGATGELFF.

This chain links TRBV29-1 with TRBJ1-1; D possibly corresponds to TRBD1 (6 bases). The CDR3 runs 14 residues. Germline-derived CDR1 and CDR2 are SQVTM and ANQGSEA. V dropped 4 bases and J dropped 4 bases, with 16 bases sitting between them. Written as DNA, the CDR3 is TGCAGCGTTGCTATGGACAGAAGGGGCACTGAAGCTTTCTTT. This sequence encodes CSVAMDRRGTEAFF.

V gene TRBV28 combines with J gene TRBJ2-7; 10 bases align to TRBD1. V lost 4 bases and J lost 5; bases outside the gene matches: 2. The CDR3 runs to 13 residues. Germline V gives CDR1 MDHEN, CDR2 SYDVKM. Here the CDR3 reads CASSSGQGDEQYF. CDR3 nucleotide sequence: TGTGCCAGCAGTTCCGGACAGGGGGACGAGCAGTACTTC.

The chain uses TRBV6-5 and TRBJ1-1, with 9 bases lining up with TRBD1. CDR1 MNHEY and CDR2 SVGAGI come from the germline V gene. The CDR3 is 15 residues long. V shed 1 base, J shed 1 base, and the junction held 1 base outside the gene matches. The CDR3 nucleotides are TGTGCCAGCAGTTACTGGGGACAGGGGAACACTGAAGCTTTCTTT. Its translation: CASSYWGQGNTEAFF.

The rearrangement uses TRBV6-6 and TRBJ1-5; tentative D call: TRBD1 (5 bases). From germline, CDR1 is MNHNY and CDR2 SVGAGI (reference sequence). CDR3 length: 13 amino acids. V was clipped by 5 bases and J by 11 bases, with 16 bases between them. CDR3 sequence reads: CASSRDSRQAQHF. The CDR3 nucleotides read TGTGCCAGCAGTCGGGACTCCCGGCAGGCCCAGCATTTT.

This clone was seen just once. CDR3 in DNA: TGTGCCAGCAGCGCCACTTACTCTGGGGCCAACGTCCTGACTTTC. Translated, it gives CASSATYSGANVLTF. V is TRBV7-8 and J is TRBJ2-6; D remains unclear. The length of the CDR3 is 15 residues. V lost 5 bases to trimming and J lost 0 bases, with 8 bases between them. The germline gives CDR1 SGHVS, CDR2 FQNEAQ.